Listed below are T cell receptor beta chains from one sample, sequenced in a study of identical twins. A single record per CDR3 protein comes from TCRdb applying MiXCR to the 5' RACE reads. The data contain about 490,000 distinct CDR3 sequences, approximately 14% of them singletons. The same sample was also studied in work on yellow fever vaccine responses in identical twins.

Sequences were obtained from CD4+ T cells sorted from blood. The receptors were sampled from a woman aged 18-29 years in good health. CDR3s include the opening cysteine and the closing phenylalanine or tryptophan. A D gene is named only where the DNA matches it firmly. Clone size appears in some rows only: once, few, many, or a class for an expanded clone.

TRBJ2-2 | - | TRBD1 | TRBV10-3 | TGTGCCATCAGGGAAGGACAGGGTTCGAACACCGGGGAGCTGTTTTTT | CAIREGQGSNTGELFF
TRBJ2-5 | - | TRBD2 | TRBV5-1 | TGCGCCAGCAGCGCCTTCGTCCTGGGCGGGGGGGCCCAAGAGACCCAGTACTTC | CASSAFVLGGGAQETQYF
TRBJ2-4 | - | TRBD2 | TRBV12-3/TRBV12-4 | TGTGCCAGCAGAACGGGACTAGCGGCGGTCGACATTCAGTACTTC | CASRTGLAAVDIQYF
TRBJ2-3 | many | - | TRBV28 | TGTGCCAGCAGTTTGGTGGTTAGCACAGATACGCAGTATTTT | CASSLVVSTDTQYF
TRBJ2-1 | - | - | TRBV7-3 | TGTGCCAGCAGTTCGACAGGTCCTAGCTCCTACAATGAGCAGTTCTTC | CASSSTGPSSYNEQFF
TRBJ1-3 | many | - | TRBV12-3/TRBV12-4 | TGTGCCAGCACCACGGCAGGAAACACCATATATTTT | CASTTAGNTIYF
TRBJ2-3 | few | TRBD2 | TRBV29-1 | TGCAGCGTTGTCCTAGCGGAAAACACAGATACGCAGTATTTT | CSVVLAENTDTQYF
TRBJ2-1 | - | TRBD2 | TRBV12-3/TRBV12-4 | TGTGCCAGCAGTTGGGCTGCGGGAGGGAACAATGAGCAGTTCTTC | CASSWAAGGNNEQFF
TRBJ2-7 | few | - | TRBV18 | TGTGCCAGCTCACCACCTGGGGGAGCCTCGCGATCCTACGAGCAGTACTTC | CASSPPGGASRSYEQYF
TRBJ2-5 | few | - | TRBV11-2 | TGTGCCAGCAGCTTAGACACGGGGGTGGGAGAGACCCAGTACTTC | CASSLDTGVGETQYF
TRBJ2-1 | - | TRBD2 | TRBV7-3 | TGTGCCAGCAGCATGGGACTAGCGGGAGTCTATGAGCAGTTCTTC | CASSMGLAGVYEQFF
TRBJ1-6 | - | - | TRBV3-1 | TGTGCCAGCAGCCAAGCAGGGTCCGCGAATTCACCCCTCCACTTT | CASSQAGSANSPLHF
TRBJ1-4 | - | - | TRBV18 | TGTGCCAGCTCACCAGGTGGCAGGGTGGGTGAAAAACTGTTTTTT | CASSPGGRVGEKLFF
TRBJ2-2 | - | TRBD2 | TRBV5-6 | TGTGCCAGCAGCTTGCTTCCGGGACTAGCGGGGGGGACAGCGGTCGGGGAGCTGTTTTTT | CASSLLPGLAGGTAVGELFF
TRBJ2-1 | - | - | TRBV10-3 | TGTGCCATCAGTGGGGGGGTTGGGGGCTCCTACAATGAGCAGTTCTTC | CAISGGVGGSYNEQFF
TRBJ1-2 | once | TRBD1 | TRBV16 | TGTGCCAGCAAAACAACAGGGGGCTTTGACTATGGCTGCACCTTC | CASKTTGGFDYGCTF
TRBJ2-3 | - | TRBD2 | TRBV6-1 | TGTGCCAGCAGGAGTAGCGGGGGGGCAGATACGCAGTATTTT | CASRSSGGADTQYF
TRBJ1-1 | few | - | TRBV29-1 | TGCAGCGTTGAAGAAAACAGGAACACTGAAGCTTTCTTT | CSVEENRNTEAFF
TRBJ1-6 | - | - | TRBV3-1 | TGTGCCAGCAAACGAGACGTTAACTATAATTCACCCCTCCACTTT | CASKRDVNYNSPLHF
TRBJ2-1 | few | - | TRBV20-1 | TGCAGTGCTAGGCCCGGGGCGAGCTACAATGAGCAGTTCTTC | CSARPGASYNEQFF
TRBJ1-1 | few | TRBD1 | TRBV6-1 | TGTGCCAGCAGTGCATCAGGGGGCAGGACTGAAGCTTTCTTT | CASSASGGRTEAFF
TRBJ2-2 | few | TRBD2 | TRBV28 | TGTGCCAGCAGTCGACTAGCGGGGATCACCGGGGAGCTGTTTTTT | CASSRLAGITGELFF
TRBJ2-3 | - | - | TRBV5-5 | TGTGCCAGCAGCTGGGGACCCAGTGGAACAGATACGCAGTATTTT | CASSWGPSGTDTQYF
TRBJ2-5 | - | - | TRBV9 | TGTGCCAGCAGCGCCGCCTCAGGTCAGCAAGAGACCCAGTACTTC | CASSAASGQQETQYF
TRBJ2-1 | few | - | TRBV4-1 | TGCGCCAGCAGCCAGCACAATGAGCAGTTCTTC | CASSQHNEQFF
TRBJ1-1 | many | - | TRBV6-5 | TGTGCCAGCAGCTCCGGGACATTGAACACTGAAGCTTTCTTT | CASSSGTLNTEAFF
TRBJ2-7 | - | - | TRBV5-5 | TGTGCCAGCAGTAACCCTAGCGTCTCCGAGCAGTACTTC | CASSNPSVSEQYF
TRBJ1-1 | few | - | TRBV21-1 | TGTGCCAGCAGCAAAGCACCGGCGGGACAGGTAAACATGAACACTGAAGCTTTCTTT | CASSKAPAGQVNMNTEAFF
TRBJ2-6 | few | TRBD1 | TRBV7-2 | TGTGCCAGCAGCTTCGGACAGGACTTCTCTGGGGCCAACGTCCTGACTTTC | CASSFGQDFSGANVLTF
TRBJ2-7 | - | TRBD2 | TRBV12-3/TRBV12-4 | TGTGTCAGCACCTTAGACGGACTAGCGGGGTCCTACGAGCAGTACTTC | CVSTLDGLAGSYEQYF
TRBJ1-1 | few | - | TRBV27 | TGTGCCAGCAGGGGGCTTTTCGTCACGAACACTGAAGCTTTCTTT | CASRGLFVTNTEAFF
TRBJ2-1 | few | TRBD2 | TRBV11-1 | TGTGCCAGCAGCTTAGCGCCACGACTAGCGGGAGGAACGTCCTACAATGAGCAGTTCTTC | CASSLAPRLAGGTSYNEQFF
TRBJ2-1 | - | TRBD2 | TRBV20-1 | TGCAGTGCTACCAGACTAGCGGACTACAATGAGCAGTTCTTC | CSATRLADYNEQFF
TRBJ1-1 | - | - | TRBV7-9 | TGTGCCAGCAACACCGGGACCGTGAACACTGAAGCTTTCTTT | CASNTGTVNTEAFF
TRBJ2-1 | few | TRBD2 | TRBV14 | TGTGCCAGCAGCCAACAAGCGGGGTGGGCCTACAATGAGCAGTTCTTC | CASSQQAGWAYNEQFF
TRBJ2-4 | - | - | TRBV19 | TGTGCCAGTACCAGGGACGGAAAAAACATTCAGTACTTC | CASTRDGKNIQYF
TRBJ1-2 | - | TRBD1 | TRBV12-3/TRBV12-4 | TGTGCCAGCAGACGACAGGGGGACGGCTATGGCTACACCTTC | CASRRQGDGYGYTF
TRBJ2-7 | few | TRBD2 | TRBV2 | TGTGCCAGCAGTGAAGCGCTCAGGGGACTAGCGCGTCAGTACTTC | CASSEALRGLARQYF
TRBJ1-1 | few | - | TRBV7-6 | TGTGCCAGCAGCTTAACGGCACGGACTGAAGCTTTCTTT | CASSLTARTEAFF
TRBJ2-1 | - | - | TRBV12-3/TRBV12-4 | TGTGCCAGCAGCAAATTAGGACTCTCCTACAATGAGCAGTTCTTC | CASSKLGLSYNEQFF
TRBJ2-7 | few | TRBD1 | TRBV28 | TGTGCCAGCAGCGGAATGGCCGGGACAGGGGGTTACGAGCAGTACTTC | CASSGMAGTGGYEQYF
TRBJ2-1 | - | TRBD2 | TRBV24-1 | TGTGCCACCAGTGAGCCACTAGCGGGGCACCGGGATGAGCAGTTCTTC | CATSEPLAGHRDEQFF
TRBJ2-1 | - | - | TRBV20-1 | TGCAGTGCTAGAGCTCCCTCCATCTCCTACAATGAGCAGTTCTTC | CSARAPSISYNEQFF
TRBJ1-1 | - | - | TRBV15 | TGTGCCACCAGCAGAGATTTAAGCAACACTGAAGCTTTCTTT | CATSRDLSNTEAFF
TRBJ2-7 | few | TRBD1 | TRBV5-6 | TGTGCCAGCAGCTACAGGACAGGCTACGAGCAGTACTTC | CASSYRTGYEQYF
TRBJ2-2 | few | - | TRBV7-3 | TGTGCCAGCAGCCCACAAGCGTTTCAGGGTCGAACCGGGGAGCTGTTTTTT | CASSPQAFQGRTGELFF
TRBJ1-1 | few | - | TRBV20-1 | TGCAGTGCTAGACGATCCGTCACTGAAGCTTTCTTT | CSARRSVTEAFF
TRBJ2-1 | - | TRBD2 | TRBV6-2/TRBV6-3 | TGTGCCAGCAGCGCCGGGGGAGCGGGGCTTAACAATGAGCAGTTCTTC | CASSAGGAGLNNEQFF
TRBJ2-1 | - | TRBD1 | TRBV7-8 | TGTGCCAGCAGCTCCTACCGGGACAGGGCGTTCAGGACCTACAATGAGCAGTTCTTC | CASSSYRDRAFRTYNEQFF
TRBJ2-3 | - | - | TRBV5-1 | TGCGCCAGCAGCTTGGCACATCAGGGCACAGATACGCAGTATTTT | CASSLAHQGTDTQYF
TRBJ2-5 | - | - | TRBV7-6 | TGTGCCAGCAGCTCCTTCCAAGAGACCCAGTACTTC | CASSSFQETQYF
TRBJ2-3 | - | TRBD2 | TRBV5-5 | TGTGCCAGCAGTTTTCAAGCCGGGACTAGCGGGATCTATACGCAGTATTTT | CASSFQAGTSGIYTQYF
TRBJ1-1 | few | - | TRBV5-1 | TGCGCCAGCAGCCAAGCCGGGGGGGGGACTGAAGCTTTCTTT | CASSQAGGGTEAFF
TRBJ2-1 | - | TRBD1 | TRBV12-3/TRBV12-4 | TGTGCCAGCAGTCACCGGGACAGGGTTGGACAGTTCTTC | CASSHRDRVGQFF
TRBJ1-1 | - | - | TRBV5-1 | TGCGCCAGCACTCCGGACAGTATGAACACTGAAGCTTTCTTT | CASTPDSMNTEAFF